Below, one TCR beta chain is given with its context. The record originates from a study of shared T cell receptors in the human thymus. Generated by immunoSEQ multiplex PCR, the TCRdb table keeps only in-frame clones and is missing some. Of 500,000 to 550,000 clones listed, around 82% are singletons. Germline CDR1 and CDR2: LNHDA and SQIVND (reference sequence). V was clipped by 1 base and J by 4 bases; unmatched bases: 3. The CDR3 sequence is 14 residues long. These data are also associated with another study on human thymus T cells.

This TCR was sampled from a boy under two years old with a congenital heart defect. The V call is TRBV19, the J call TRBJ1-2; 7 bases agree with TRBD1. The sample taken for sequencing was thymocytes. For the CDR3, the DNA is TGTGCCAGTAGTATAGGACCAGGGGGCTATGGCTACACCTTC. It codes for CASSIGPGGYGYTF. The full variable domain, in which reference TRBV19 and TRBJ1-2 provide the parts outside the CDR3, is DGGITQSPKYLFRKEGQNVTLSCEQNLNHDAMYWYRQDPGQGLRLIYYSQIVNDFQKGDIAEGYSVSREKKESFPLTVTSAQKNPTAFYLCASSIGPGGYGYTFGSGTRLTVV.